The TCR beta chain described here comes from a study of blood T cell repertoires in COVID-19. Study-level information: The United States, Italy and Spain were the sources of the acute and convalescent COVID-19 samples. T cells, B-cell-depleted T cells, or PBMCs supplied cDNA or gDNA.

In its sample, this clone was seen once. TCRdb's copy holds only in-frame clones and misses some; the assay was immunoSEQ multiplex PCR. The sample yields approximately 22,000 clones, around 92% seen once. The CDR3 spans 14 residues. The germline V gene has CDR1 SGHRS and CDR2 YFSETQ. The J segment lost 7 bases and the V segment lost 1 base, leaving 6 bases of the junction unmatched. This TCR came from a woman between 70 and 85 years old with active COVID-19. The chain employs TRBV5-1 and TRBJ1-1; 8 positions match TRBD1. The sample comprised peripheral blood. CDR3 residues: CASSLQQGDGEAFF. CDR3 nucleotides: TGCGCCAGCAGCTTGCAACAGGGGGACGGTGAAGCTTTCTTT.